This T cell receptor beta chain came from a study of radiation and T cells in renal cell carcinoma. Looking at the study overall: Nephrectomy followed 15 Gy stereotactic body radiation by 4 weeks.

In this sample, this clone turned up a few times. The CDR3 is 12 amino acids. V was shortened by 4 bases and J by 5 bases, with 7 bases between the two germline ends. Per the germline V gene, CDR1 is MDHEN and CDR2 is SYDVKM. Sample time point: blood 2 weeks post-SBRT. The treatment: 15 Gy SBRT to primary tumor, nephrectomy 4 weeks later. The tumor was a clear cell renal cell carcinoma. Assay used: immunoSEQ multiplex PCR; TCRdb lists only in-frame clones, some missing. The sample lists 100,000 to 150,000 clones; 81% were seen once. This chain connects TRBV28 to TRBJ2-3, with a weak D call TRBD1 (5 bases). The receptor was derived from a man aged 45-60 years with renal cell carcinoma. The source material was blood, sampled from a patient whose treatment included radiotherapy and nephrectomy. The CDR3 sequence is CASSSREDTQYF. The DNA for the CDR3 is TGTGCCAGCAGTTCCAGGGAAGATACGCAGTATTTT.